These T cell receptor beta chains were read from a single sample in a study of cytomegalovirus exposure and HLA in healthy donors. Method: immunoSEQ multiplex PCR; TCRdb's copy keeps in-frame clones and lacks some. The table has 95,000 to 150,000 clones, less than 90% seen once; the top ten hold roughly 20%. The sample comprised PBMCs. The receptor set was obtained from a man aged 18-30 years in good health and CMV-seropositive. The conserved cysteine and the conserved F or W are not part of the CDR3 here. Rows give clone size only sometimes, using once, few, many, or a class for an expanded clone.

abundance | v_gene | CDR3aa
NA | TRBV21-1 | ASSKKRTAPGNTIY
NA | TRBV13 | ASSSIGGSNYGYT
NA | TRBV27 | ASSPMGHYGWGGYT
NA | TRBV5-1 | ASSLSGGTEAF
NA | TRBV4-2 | ASSQAALQADTQY
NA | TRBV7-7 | ASSPSRSGQETQY
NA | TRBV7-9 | ASSLATSQDSLGEQY
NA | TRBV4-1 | ASSHGPGTSGSTDTQY
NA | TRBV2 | ASKPEADSAYEQY
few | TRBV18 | ASSNQGNTEAF
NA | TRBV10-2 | ASSLGQENQPQH
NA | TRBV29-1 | SARRSQGYEQY
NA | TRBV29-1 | SALTGGAYEQY
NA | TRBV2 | ASHEGQGYGYT
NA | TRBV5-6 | ASSLRGTSTDTQY
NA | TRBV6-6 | ASSPGETQY
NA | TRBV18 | ASSPTPKMISDRNTIY
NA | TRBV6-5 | ASTEGTGVNYGYT
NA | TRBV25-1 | ASSEGSNEQF
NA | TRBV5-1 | ASRTGHNTEAF
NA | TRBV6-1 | ASSEVGWDREITDTQY
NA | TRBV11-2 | ASSLGTGRNQPQH
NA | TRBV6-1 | ASSESQGTQY
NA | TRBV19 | ASSRTSGGYQETQY
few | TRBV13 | ASSFTSGGAETQY
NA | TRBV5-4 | ASSLSNGGLVMVGYT
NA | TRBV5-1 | ASSGAAGGTDTQY
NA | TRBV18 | ASSREQEYYEQY
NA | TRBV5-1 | ASSLAGQSNEKLF
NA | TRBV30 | AWSTSWRVTGELF
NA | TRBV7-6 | ASSRGTGELF
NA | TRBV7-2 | ASSLGALGGYT
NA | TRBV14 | ASSQTSVRSYEQY